This TCR beta chain came from a study of blood T cells in healthy people across ages. General study results and limits: Percentage of naive T cells showed a strong correlation with TCR beta diversity. Conclusively comparing naive with antigen-experienced cells was impossible with unsorted PBMCs.

Together with a sample-barcoded 5' primer, a J-beta primer mix was included in a second PCR lasting about 6 to 11 cycles. TCRdb itself ran the 5' RACE reads through MiXCR, one entry per CDR3 protein. Of roughly 730,000 distinct CDR3 sequences listed, roughly three fifths are singletons. Comments on this clonotype: Its antigen is undetermined.

Germline V gene data show CDR1 as SEHNR and CDR2 as FQNEAQ (reference sequence). The CDR3 loop spans 12 amino acids. With 8 bases removed from V and 5 bases from J, the gap between germline ends came to 12 bases. The study recruited healthy Caucasian donors from Russia who were aged roughly 6 to 100. The sequence was obtained from a man aged 35 to 55 in good health. The chain combines TRBV7-9 with TRBJ2-5, with D unresolved. Sequenced material: blood. CDR3 DNA: TGTGCCAGCGAGCCCAGACCGGAGACCCAGTACTTC. Its translation is CASEPRPETQYF. Full variable domain (missing parts from reference TRBV7-9 and TRBJ2-5): DTGVSQNPRHKITKRGQNVTFRCDPISEHNRLYWYRQTLGQGPEFLTYFQNEAQLEKSRLLSDRFSAERPKGSFSTLEIQRTEQGDSAMYLCASEPRPETQYFGPGTRLLVL.